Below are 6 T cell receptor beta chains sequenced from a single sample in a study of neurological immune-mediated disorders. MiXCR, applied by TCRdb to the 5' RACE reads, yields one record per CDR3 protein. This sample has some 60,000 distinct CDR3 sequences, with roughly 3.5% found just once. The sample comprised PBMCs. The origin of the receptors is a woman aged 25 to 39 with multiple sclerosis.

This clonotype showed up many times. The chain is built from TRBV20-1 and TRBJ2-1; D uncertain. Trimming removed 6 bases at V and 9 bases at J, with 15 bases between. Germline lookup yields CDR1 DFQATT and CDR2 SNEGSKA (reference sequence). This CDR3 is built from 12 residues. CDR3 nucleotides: TGCAGTGCCACGCCCAGAGTCGGTGAGCAGTTCTTC. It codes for CSATPRVGEQFF.

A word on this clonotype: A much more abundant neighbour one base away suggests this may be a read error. The CDR3 loop reads CASRDQDRGSDTQYF. The CDR3 DNA follows: TGTGCCAGCAGGGACCAGGACAGGGGTTCAGATACGCAGTATTTT. The V and J genes are TRBV6-5 and TRBJ2-3, with TRBD1 identical over 9 bases. Germline CDR1 MNHEY, CDR2 SVGAGI. V dropped 6 bases and J dropped 4; count of bases not matched to a gene: 8. The CDR3 is 15 amino acids.

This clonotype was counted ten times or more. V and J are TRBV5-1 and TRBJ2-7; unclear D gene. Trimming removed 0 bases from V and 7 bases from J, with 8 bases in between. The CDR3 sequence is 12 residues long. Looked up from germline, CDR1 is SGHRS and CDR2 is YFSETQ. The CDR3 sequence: CASSLAGPEQYF. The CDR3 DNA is TGCGCCAGCAGCTTGGCCGGTCCAGAGCAGTACTTC.

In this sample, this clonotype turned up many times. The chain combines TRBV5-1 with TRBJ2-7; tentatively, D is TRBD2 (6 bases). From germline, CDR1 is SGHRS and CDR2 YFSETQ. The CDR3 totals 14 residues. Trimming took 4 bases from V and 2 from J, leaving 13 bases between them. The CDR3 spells CASSGGTGPYEQYF. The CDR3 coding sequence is TGCGCCAGCAGCGGAGGGACCGGACCCTACGAGCAGTACTTC.

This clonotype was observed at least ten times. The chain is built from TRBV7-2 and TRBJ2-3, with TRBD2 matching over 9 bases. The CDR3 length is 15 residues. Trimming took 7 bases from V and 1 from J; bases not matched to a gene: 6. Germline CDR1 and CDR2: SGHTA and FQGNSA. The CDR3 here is CASTILAGGTDTQYF. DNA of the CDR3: TGTGCCAGCACCATATTAGCGGGAGGCACAGATACGCAGTATTTT.

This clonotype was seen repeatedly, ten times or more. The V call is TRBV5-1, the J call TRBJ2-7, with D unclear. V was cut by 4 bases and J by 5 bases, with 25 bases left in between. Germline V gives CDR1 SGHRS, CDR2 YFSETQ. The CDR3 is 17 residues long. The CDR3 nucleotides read TGCGCCAGCAGCCCCCTCCCATTAAGCGAATCCCTAGACGAGCAGTACTTC. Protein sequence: CASSPLPLSESLDEQYF.